A selection of T cell receptor beta chains follows, all from one sample in a study of blood T cells in healthy people across ages. TCRdb reprocessed the 5' RACE reads via MiXCR and lists one record per CDR3 protein. This table has 1.5 million or so distinct CDR3 sequences, about 40% appearing once. The sequencing sample was made of blood. The receptors were gathered from a woman between 18 and 30 years old in good health. Each CDR3 is given with its conserved first and last residue. Fields, in order: clone size, V gene, J gene, D gene, CDR3 length, CDR3 protein, CDR3 DNA. A D gene is named only where the DNA matches it firmly. Size tells how often a clone was seen (once, few, many) or the class of an expanded clone, and some rows leave it out.

-	TRBV2	TRBJ2-5	TRBD2	14	CASSPGLADETQYF	TGTGCCAGCAGTCCTGGACTAGCGGACGAGACCCAGTACTTC
-	TRBV4-1	TRBJ2-6	TRBD2	14	CASSPGGLANVPTF	TGCGCCAGCAGCCCGGGGGGGTTGGCCAACGTCCCGACTTTC
-	TRBV10-3	TRBJ2-3	TRBD2	15	CAISVAGGWADTQYF	TGTGCCATCAGTGTGGCGGGAGGGTGGGCAGATACGCAGTATTTT
few	TRBV12-3/TRBV12-4	TRBJ2-3	TRBD2	15	CASSLGAGGADTQYF	TGTGCCAGCAGTTTAGGGGCGGGAGGTGCAGATACGCAGTATTTT
few	TRBV5-1	TRBJ1-2	-	14	CASSLIPGDYGYTF	TGCGCCAGCAGCTTGATTCCCGGGGACTATGGCTACACCTTC
few	TRBV4-1	TRBJ1-2	-	14	CASSQEKGSYGYTF	TGCGCCAGCAGCCAAGAAAAGGGGTCTTATGGCTACACCTTC
-	TRBV27	TRBJ2-5	TRBD2	14	CASSSSGGSKTQYF	TGTGCCAGCAGTTCCAGCGGGGGATCAAAGACCCAGTACTTC
-	TRBV20-1	TRBJ2-3	-	14	CSASSRGSTDTQYF	TGCAGTGCTAGTTCGCGGGGTAGCACAGATACGCAGTATTTT
-	TRBV27	TRBJ2-7	-	15	CASSLRGSPSYEQYF	TGTGCCAGCAGTTTAAGGGGGTCACCTTCCTACGAGCAGTACTTC
-	TRBV6-5	TRBJ2-3	-	13	CASRAPPADTQYF	TGTGCCAGCAGGGCCCCTCCGGCGGATACGCAGTATTTT
-	TRBV5-1	TRBJ2-1	TRBD2	13	CASSPERGGEQFF	TGCGCCAGCAGCCCTGAGCGGGGGGGTGAGCAGTTCTTC
-	TRBV27	TRBJ1-2	TRBD1	15	CASSRTGTISYGYTF	TGTGCCAGCAGTCGGACAGGGACTATAAGCTATGGCTACACCTTC
few	TRBV4-1	TRBJ2-5	TRBD2	17	CASSQVLPGLATNQQYF	TGCGCCAGCAGCCAAGTTCTCCCGGGACTAGCGACCAACCAGCAGTACTTC
-	TRBV12-3/TRBV12-4	TRBJ1-1	TRBD1	13	CASKPTGWTEAFF	TGTGCCAGCAAACCGACAGGGTGGACTGAAGCTTTCTTT
-	TRBV27	TRBJ2-3	-	14	CASMRRGFTDTQYF	TGTGCCAGCATGAGAAGGGGGTTCACAGATACGCAGTATTTT
-	TRBV2	TRBJ2-3	-	15	CASSERRGLTDTQYF	TGTGCCAGCAGTGAAAGGAGGGGGCTTACAGATACGCAGTATTTT